The sequence of this T cell receptor beta chain was determined in a study of cytotoxic CD8 clonotypes in ibrutinib-treated CLL. This CDR3 is 17 amino acids long. V gave up 0 bases and J gave up 1 base, with 15 bases separating them. Looked up from germline, CDR1 is MGHRA and CDR2 is YSYEKL. Comments on this clone: Its specificity is not known.

Study observations and caveats: Sampling times, which were not matched between the groups, differed between sustained-remission patients and progressing patients.

Method: immunoSEQ multiplex PCR; TCRdb's copy keeps in-frame clones and lacks some. The sample lists approximately 140,000 clones, roughly 90% occurring once. This receptor was taken from a human donor with chronic lymphocytic leukemia. The specimen comprised PBMCs, sampled after 12 months of ibrutinib treatment. The V call is TRBV4-1, the J call TRBJ2-5, with no clear D. The chain's CDR3 is CASSQDIREIPQETQYF. The CDR3 nucleotides read TGCGCCAGCAGCCAAGATATTAGGGAAATACCCCAAGAGACCCAGTACTTC.